This T cell receptor beta chain was documented in a study of long-term antiretroviral therapy in people with HIV. At minimum, one pre-ART and two post-ART PBMC samples were obtained from each donor. It was in the United States that all participants with HIV were treated. In germline, CDR1 is SNHLY, CDR2 FYNNEI. This CDR3 contains 14 residues. Trimming stripped 7 bases from V and 2 bases from J, with 12 bases between. The assay, immunoSEQ v3.0, was run at survey level. Sequenced by immunoSEQ multiplex PCR; TCRdb stores in-frame clones only, minus some. The sample records approximately 26,000 clones, roughly nine tenths being singletons. Comment on this clone: Its antigen is still unknown.

Study-level points and caveats: Specimens of blood were obtained during about 2003 to 2018, possibly under older ART regimens. Repertoires with HIV possessed tighter CDR3 length spans than those of controls.

The TCR sequence derives from a man younger than 35 with HIV. The chain is built from TRBV2 and TRBJ2-1; possible D gene TRBD2, 6 bases. The sequenced sample was unsorted PBMCs, obtained 3.1 years after starting antiretroviral therapy. The chain's CDR3 is CASKSEGTYNEQFF. CDR3 coding DNA: TGTGCCAGCAAGTCGGAGGGTACCTACAATGAGCAGTTCTTC.